In its sample, the clone carrying this T cell receptor (beta chain) was seen a few times. Its antigen is undetermined. This record comes from a study of CD8 T cells in ankylosing spondylitis. V was pared by 6 bases and J by 10 bases, with 19 bases between. The germline V gene has CDR1 MDHEN and CDR2 SYDVKM. The CDR3 runs 14 residues. Findings of the study overall: Significantly higher representation of disease-linked clones was reported for matched ankylosing spondylitis synovial fluid. Ankylosing spondylitis blood seemed to carry a telltale TCR beta motif made of several highly homologous variants.

Each CDR3 protein gets one entry after TCRdb re-called the 5' RACE reads with MiXCR. The sample has around 890,000 distinct CDR3 sequences; about an eighth are singletons. This clonotype was sampled from a male donor with ankylosing spondylitis. This sequence joins TRBV28 and TRBJ2-4, with D maybe TRBD1 (6 bases). The material sequenced was blood, either unsorted or a sorted T cell fraction (not recorded which). The CDR3 DNA is TGTGCCAGCAGCACAGGGATCCTTGAGGGGATTCAGTACTTC. It codes for CASSTGILEGIQYF.